The entry below describes one TCR beta chain. Its antigen is not identified. The source of the sample is a study of CXCR3-negative and CXCR3-positive naive CD8 T cells. Study-wide points: CXCR3-positive naive cells carried more hydrophobic TRB CDR3s than CXCR3-negative ones.

CDR1 and CDR2 from the germline V gene are SGHVS and FNYEAQ. The CDR3 has 12 amino acids. 5' RACE that incorporated UMI labels was used to prepare the TRB cDNA libraries. After re-calling the 5' RACE reads, TCRdb lists one entry per CDR3 protein, DNA absent. The sample table sets out over 150,000 distinct CDR3 sequences. J is TRBJ1-1 and V is TRBV7-6; there is no DNA to check the TCRdb D call of TRBD1. The TCR sequence derives from a human donor in good health. Some clones in this sample may be carry-over from other donors' samples. Sequenced sample: naive CXCR3+ CD8+ T cells from blood. Subset noted: CD45RO-CCR7+CD27+CD95- naive CD8+ T cells expressing CXCR3 (TNR3+). This CDR3 is CASRSPGTEAFF.